This TCR beta chain was retrieved from a study of CD8 T cells in Susac syndrome. V lost 0 bases and J 4 bases, leaving 9 bases between the germline ends. This CDR3 spans 14 amino acids. Germline CDR1 and CDR2: LGHNA and YSLEER. The authors carried out high-throughput sequencing of TCR beta. They applied it to CD8+ and CD4+ T cells obtained from blood. It was negative isolation that provided the CD8+ and CD4+ T cells, whereas TEMRA cells were enriched by FACS. Reverse transcription of roughly 0.5 to 1 ug RNA used random hexamers. The TCR beta CDR3 was amplified by immunoSEQ multiplex PCR across 54 Vbeta, 13 Jbeta. TCRdb used MiXCR to reprocess the immunoSEQ multiplex PCR reads, holding one entry per CDR3 protein. The sample consists of roughly 190,000 distinct CDR3 sequences, under 95% of them appearing once. This clonotype has only one observation. Its antigen is undetermined. Study observations and caveats: The study conceded that relatively few individuals underwent its TCR sequencing and HLA analysis.

This chain joins TRBV4-3 and TRBJ1-1; maybe TRBD1 (5 bases). Sequenced material: CD4+ T cells from PBMCs. This receptor was obtained from a human donor in good health. DNA of the CDR3: TGCGCCAGCAGCCAAGATGCCAGGGCCACTGAAGCTTTCTTT. Its protein is CASSQDARATEAFF.